This T cell receptor (beta chain) is drawn from a study of shared clonotypes between healthy human individuals. Assay used: immunoSEQ multiplex PCR; TCRdb lists only in-frame clones, some missing. Of 600,000 to 750,000 clones listed, more than 70% are singletons. The V end was cut by 4 bases, the J end by 8 bases, with 15 bases between. CDR3 length equals 14 residues. CDR1 and CDR2 from the germline V gene are LNHDA and SQIVND (reference sequence). This TCR was sampled from a woman aged 25 to 39 in good health. Material for sequencing was memory CD4+ T cells sorted from blood. Stated subset: CD45RA-negative fraction. V and J are TRBV19 and TRBJ2-1, with D tentatively TRBD2 (5 bases). The CDR3 coding sequence is TGTGCCAGTAGTACCTTCGGACTGCTCTATGAGCAGTTCTTC. The encoded protein is CASSTFGLLYEQFF.